These T cell receptor beta chains were read from a single sample in a study of regulatory T cells in long-lasting Graves disease. TCRdb re-called the multiplex PCR reads through MiXCR, storing one row per CDR3 protein. This table has about 470,000 distinct CDR3 sequences, under 25% appearing once. Sequenced here: peripheral blood mononuclear cells (PBMCs), sampled when the disease was refractory, from a patient treated with antithyroid drugs. All receptors come from a female donor with Graves disease. CDR3s include the opening cysteine and the closing phenylalanine or tryptophan. The order of the fields is V gene, J gene, CDR3 length, D gene, clone size, CDR3 protein, CDR3 DNA. A D gene is named only where the DNA matches it firmly. The size of a clone is reported for some rows only, either as once, few or many, or as a class for expanded clones.

v_gene: TRBV7-2
j_gene: TRBJ1-1
len: 15
d_gene: NA
abundance: many
CDR3aa: CASSLVSGAHTEAFF
CDR3nt: TGTGCCAGCAGCTTAGTGTCCGGGGCCCACACTGAAGCTTTCTTT

v_gene: TRBV18
j_gene: TRBJ2-7
len: 12
d_gene: TRBD2
abundance: NA
CDR3aa: CASSIAGAEQYF
CDR3nt: TGTGCCAGCTCCATAGCGGGGGCCGAGCAGTACTTC

v_gene: TRBV5-1
j_gene: TRBJ2-7
len: 18
d_gene: TRBD2
abundance: NA
CDR3aa: CASSPASTGLAEPYEQYF
CDR3nt: TGCGCCAGCAGCCCCGCCAGTACGGGACTAGCGGAGCCGTACGAGCAGTACTTC

v_gene: TRBV6-1
j_gene: TRBJ1-5
len: 14
d_gene: NA
abundance: many
CDR3aa: CASSRTVSNQPQHF
CDR3nt: TGTGCCAGCAGTAGGACAGTTAGCAATCAGCCCCAGCATTTT

v_gene: TRBV11-2
j_gene: TRBJ2-4
len: 14
d_gene: TRBD2
abundance: many
CDR3aa: CASSQGGAKNIQYF
CDR3nt: TGTGCCAGCAGCCAGGGAGGGGCCAAAAACATTCAGTACTTC

v_gene: TRBV29-1
j_gene: TRBJ2-1
len: 12
d_gene: TRBD2
abundance: NA
CDR3aa: CSAEGLAREQFF
CDR3nt: TGCAGCGCTGAAGGACTAGCCCGGGAGCAGTTCTTC

v_gene: TRBV10-3
j_gene: TRBJ2-7
len: 16
d_gene: TRBD2
abundance: few
CDR3aa: CAISEFEGLGYYEQYF
CDR3nt: TGTGCCATCAGTGAGTTTGAAGGACTAGGCTACTACGAGCAGTACTTC

v_gene: TRBV7-2
j_gene: TRBJ2-5
len: 15
d_gene: NA
abundance: many
CDR3aa: CASSWGARPQETQYF
CDR3nt: TGTGCCAGCAGCTGGGGAGCGCGCCCTCAAGAGACCCAGTACTTC

v_gene: TRBV7-2
j_gene: TRBJ1-6
len: 11
d_gene: NA
abundance: few
CDR3aa: CASGQVGALHF
CDR3nt: TGTGCCAGCGGGCAGGTGGGGGCCCTCCACTTT

v_gene: TRBV28
j_gene: TRBJ2-5
len: 13
d_gene: TRBD2
abundance: many
CDR3aa: CVCGGSHVETQYF
CDR3nt: TGTGTATGCGGCGGGAGTCATGTTGAGACCCAGTACTTC

v_gene: TRBV10-3
j_gene: TRBJ1-2
len: 16
d_gene: NA
abundance: many
CDR3aa: CAISEVGGFFNYGYTF
CDR3nt: TGTGCCATCAGTGAGGTGGGCGGCTTCTTTAACTATGGCTACACCTTC

v_gene: TRBV20-1
j_gene: TRBJ2-7
len: 14
d_gene: TRBD1
abundance: NA
CDR3aa: CSARAGTGSNEQYF
CDR3nt: TGCAGTGCTAGAGCGGGGACAGGGAGCAACGAGCAGTACTTC

v_gene: TRBV28
j_gene: TRBJ1-5
len: 14
d_gene: NA
abundance: many
CDR3aa: CASSLLGGNQPQHF
CDR3nt: TGTGCCAGCAGCCTCTTAGGGGGGAATCAGCCCCAGCATTTT

v_gene: TRBV19
j_gene: TRBJ1-5
len: 13
d_gene: NA
abundance: NA
CDR3aa: CASSEVTNQPQHF
CDR3nt: TGTGCCAGTAGTGAGGTTACTAATCAGCCCCAGCATTTT

v_gene: TRBV5-5
j_gene: TRBJ1-1
len: 14
d_gene: NA
abundance: NA
CDR3aa: CASSLIGQETEAFF
CDR3nt: TGTGCCAGCAGCTTGATAGGACAAGAAACTGAAGCTTTCTTT

v_gene: TRBV28
j_gene: TRBJ2-7
len: 15
d_gene: TRBD2
abundance: few
CDR3aa: CASRGLAGAAYEQYF
CDR3nt: TGTGCCAGCAGGGGACTAGCGGGAGCCGCCTACGAGCAGTACTTC

v_gene: TRBV4-3
j_gene: TRBJ1-3
len: 15
d_gene: NA
abundance: NA
CDR3aa: CASSQDHSLGNTIYF
CDR3nt: TGCGCCAGCAGCCAAGACCACAGTCTAGGAAACACCATATATTTT

v_gene: TRBV18
j_gene: TRBJ1-1
len: 15
d_gene: NA
abundance: few
CDR3aa: CASSPLGSGVGEAFF
CDR3nt: TGTGCCAGCTCACCTCTTGGTTCGGGGGTGGGTGAAGCTTTCTTT

v_gene: TRBV28
j_gene: TRBJ2-1
len: 14
d_gene: TRBD2
abundance: few
CDR3aa: CASSFFSSGGFEFF
CDR3nt: TGTGCCAGCAGTTTCTTCTCTAGCGGGGGCTTCGAGTTCTTC

v_gene: TRBV7-9
j_gene: TRBJ1-5
len: 14
d_gene: NA
abundance: many
CDR3aa: CASSSGTLNQPQHF
CDR3nt: TGTGCCAGCAGCTCCGGGACGTTAAATCAGCCCCAGCATTTT

v_gene: TRBV5-5
j_gene: TRBJ2-5
len: 16
d_gene: TRBD2
abundance: few
CDR3aa: CASSSPGLAMQETQYF
CDR3nt: TGTGCCAGCAGCTCTCCGGGACTAGCAATGCAAGAGACCCAGTACTTC

v_gene: TRBV30
j_gene: TRBJ2-7
len: 11
d_gene: NA
abundance: many
CDR3aa: CAWHRAYEQYF
CDR3nt: TGTGCCTGGCACAGGGCCTACGAGCAGTACTTC

v_gene: TRBV6-2/TRBV6-3
j_gene: TRBJ2-2
len: 17
d_gene: NA
abundance: once
CDR3aa: CASSYSGTGFVTGELFF
CDR3nt: TGTGCCAGCAGTTACTCTGGTACAGGGTTTGTCACCGGGGAGCTGTTTTTT

v_gene: TRBV7-2
j_gene: TRBJ1-5
len: 15
d_gene: TRBD1
abundance: many
CDR3aa: CASSFRDRRNQPQHF
CDR3nt: TGTGCCAGCAGCTTCCGGGACAGACGAAATCAGCCCCAGCATTTT

v_gene: TRBV6-1
j_gene: TRBJ2-7
len: 15
d_gene: NA
abundance: few
CDR3aa: CASSAAPGVTYEQYF
CDR3nt: TGTGCCAGCAGTGCAGCCCCGGGGGTGACCTACGAGCAGTACTTC

v_gene: TRBV20-1
j_gene: TRBJ1-1
len: 14
d_gene: NA
abundance: NA
CDR3aa: CSARVTGANTEAFF
CDR3nt: TGCAGTGCTAGAGTGACTGGGGCGAACACTGAAGCTTTCTTT

v_gene: TRBV6-1
j_gene: TRBJ2-7
len: 14
d_gene: NA
abundance: few
CDR3aa: CATFDGDATYEQYF
CDR3nt: TGTGCCACCTTTGACGGCGACGCAACCTACGAGCAGTACTTC

v_gene: TRBV27
j_gene: TRBJ1-3
len: 15
d_gene: NA
abundance: NA
CDR3aa: CASSRSGGSGNTIYF
CDR3nt: TGTGCCAGCAGCCGATCGGGGGGCTCTGGAAACACCATATATTTT

v_gene: TRBV7-9
j_gene: TRBJ1-1
len: 21
d_gene: TRBD1
abundance: many
CDR3aa: CASSQHPPGTERPTMNTEAFF
CDR3nt: TGTGCCAGCAGCCAACATCCTCCCGGGACAGAAAGACCAACTATGAACACTGAAGCTTTCTTT

v_gene: TRBV7-9
j_gene: TRBJ2-2
len: 17
d_gene: NA
abundance: NA
CDR3aa: CASSLFRGRSNTGELFF
CDR3nt: TGTGCCAGCAGCTTATTTCGAGGGAGATCGAACACCGGGGAGCTGTTTTTT

v_gene: TRBV27
j_gene: TRBJ2-7
len: 13
d_gene: TRBD1
abundance: NA
CDR3aa: CASTGQGAFEQYF
CDR3nt: TGTGCCAGTACGGGACAGGGGGCCTTCGAGCAGTACTTC

v_gene: TRBV27
j_gene: TRBJ2-2
len: 15
d_gene: TRBD2
abundance: few
CDR3aa: CASSLSGSFRGELFF
CDR3nt: TGTGCCAGCAGTTTAAGCGGGAGTTTTAGGGGGGAGCTGTTTTTT

v_gene: TRBV11-2
j_gene: TRBJ2-7
len: 15
d_gene: TRBD2
abundance: few
CDR3aa: CASRRPGGGRYEQYF
CDR3nt: TGTGCCAGCAGGCGGCCGGGGGGCGGGAGGTACGAGCAGTACTTC

v_gene: TRBV20-1
j_gene: TRBJ2-7
len: 15
d_gene: NA
abundance: many
CDR3aa: CSADVAGTPGIQQYF
CDR3nt: TGCAGTGCTGACGTCGCCGGGACCCCCGGAATCCAGCAGTACTTC

v_gene: TRBV2
j_gene: TRBJ2-2
len: 14
d_gene: TRBD1
abundance: many
CDR3aa: CASNRDRVGGELFF
CDR3nt: TGTGCCAGCAACCGGGACAGGGTCGGCGGGGAGCTGTTTTTT

v_gene: TRBV12-3/TRBV12-4
j_gene: TRBJ2-2
len: 14
d_gene: NA
abundance: once
CDR3aa: CASTGGVKTGELFF
CDR3nt: TGTGCCAGCACCGGAGGGGTGAAAACCGGGGAGCTGTTTTTT

v_gene: TRBV28
j_gene: TRBJ1-5
len: 18
d_gene: TRBD1
abundance: many
CDR3aa: CASSPPGTGTYSNQPQHF
CDR3nt: TGTGCCAGCAGTCCTCCCGGGACAGGGACGTATAGCAATCAGCCCCAGCATTTT

v_gene: TRBV12-3/TRBV12-4
j_gene: TRBJ2-1
len: 15
d_gene: TRBD2
abundance: few
CDR3aa: CASRATSGPYNEQFF
CDR3nt: TGTGCCAGCAGGGCGACTAGCGGCCCCTACAATGAGCAGTTCTTC

v_gene: TRBV19
j_gene: TRBJ2-7
len: 16
d_gene: NA
abundance: few
CDR3aa: CASSMPMGRGSYEQYF
CDR3nt: TGTGCCAGTAGTATGCCCATGGGTCGGGGATCCTACGAGCAGTACTTC

v_gene: TRBV6-2/TRBV6-3
j_gene: TRBJ1-5
len: 13
d_gene: NA
abundance: NA
CDR3aa: CASRPGERQPQHF
CDR3nt: TGTGCCAGCAGGCCAGGGGAAAGACAGCCCCAGCATTTT

v_gene: TRBV12-3/TRBV12-4
j_gene: TRBJ1-5
len: 18
d_gene: NA
abundance: NA
CDR3aa: CASSSPPPYRDSNQPRHF
CDR3nt: TGTGCCAGCAGCTCCCCCCCGCCTTACAGGGATAGCAATCAGCCCCGGCATTTT

v_gene: TRBV7-6
j_gene: TRBJ2-5
len: 13
d_gene: NA
abundance: few
CDR3aa: CASAQVGGETQYF
CDR3nt: TGTGCCAGCGCCCAGGTGGGTGGAGAGACCCAGTACTTC

v_gene: TRBV12-3/TRBV12-4
j_gene: TRBJ1-3
len: 19
d_gene: NA
abundance: many
CDR3aa: CASSLASASGSDSGNTIYF
CDR3nt: TGTGCCAGCAGTTTGGCGTCAGCGTCCGGGAGCGACTCTGGAAACACCATATATTTT

v_gene: TRBV20-1
j_gene: TRBJ1-2
len: 13
d_gene: NA
abundance: NA
CDR3aa: CSAKTPTVYGYTF
CDR3nt: TGCAGTGCTAAGACCCCCACAGTCTATGGCTACACCTTC

v_gene: TRBV20-1
j_gene: TRBJ1-5
len: 14
d_gene: TRBD1
abundance: NA
CDR3aa: CSVPPPGGNQPQHF
CDR3nt: TGCAGTGTCCCGCCGCCAGGGGGTAATCAGCCCCAGCATTTT

v_gene: TRBV7-9
j_gene: TRBJ2-7
len: 15
d_gene: NA
abundance: NA
CDR3aa: CASSSDRAQVGEQYF
CDR3nt: TGTGCCAGCAGCAGTGATAGGGCGCAGGTAGGAGAGCAGTACTTC

v_gene: TRBV9
j_gene: TRBJ1-4
len: 14
d_gene: NA
abundance: many
CDR3aa: CASSVEGWSEKLFF
CDR3nt: TGTGCCAGCAGCGTAGAAGGATGGAGTGAAAAACTGTTTTTT

v_gene: TRBV7-2
j_gene: TRBJ1-1
len: 13
d_gene: NA
abundance: NA
CDR3aa: CASSLLANTEASF
CDR3nt: TGTGCCAGCAGCTTGCTGGCGAACACTGAAGCTTCCTTT

v_gene: TRBV10-3
j_gene: TRBJ2-7
len: 15
d_gene: TRBD2
abundance: many
CDR3aa: CAISDLAGGQNEQYF
CDR3nt: TGTGCCATCAGTGATCTGGCGGGAGGGCAAAACGAGCAGTACTTC

v_gene: TRBV19
j_gene: TRBJ1-5
len: 15
d_gene: TRBD1
abundance: many
CDR3aa: CASSIPGQVWQPQHF
CDR3nt: TGTGCCAGTAGTATTCCCGGACAGGTTTGGCAGCCCCAGCATTTT

v_gene: TRBV5-1
j_gene: TRBJ2-7
len: 16
d_gene: TRBD2
abundance: few
CDR3aa: CASSLGGLAGTDEQYF
CDR3nt: TGCGCCAGCAGCTTGGGGGGACTAGCGGGCACAGACGAGCAGTACTTC

v_gene: TRBV9
j_gene: TRBJ1-3
len: 12
d_gene: NA
abundance: few
CDR3aa: CASSVDGNTIYF
CDR3nt: TGTGCCAGCAGCGTAGACGGAAACACCATATATTTT

v_gene: TRBV19
j_gene: TRBJ2-2
len: 16
d_gene: TRBD2
abundance: few
CDR3aa: CASRRLAGVSTGELFF
CDR3nt: TGTGCCAGTAGACGACTAGCGGGAGTTTCAACCGGGGAGCTGTTTTTT

v_gene: TRBV3-1
j_gene: TRBJ2-2
len: 17
d_gene: NA
abundance: few
CDR3aa: CASSQFFRGPKGGELFF
CDR3nt: TGTGCCAGCAGCCAATTCTTTCGCGGGCCCAAGGGCGGGGAGCTGTTTTTT

v_gene: TRBV18
j_gene: TRBJ2-2
len: 13
d_gene: NA
abundance: few
CDR3aa: CASSPQGSGELFF
CDR3nt: TGTGCCAGCTCACCACAGGGATCTGGGGAGCTGTTTTTT